This T cell receptor (beta chain) was found in a study of shared clonotypes between healthy human individuals (dated by TCRdb to 2020 to 2021). Broadly, across the study: Two women and a few men aged 18 to 49 years were included in the cohort. For each donor, three plates each were used for CD4 naive and CD4 memory, two plates were used for CD8 naive, and one plate was used for CD8 memory. Blood TCR repertoires of four to six healthy adults were deeply sequenced to estimate repertoire size and the extent of clonotype sharing between individuals. To increase sequencing depth and limit assay-specific biases, different laboratories used diverse techniques to prepare libraries and sequence TCR repertoires. Leukapheresis yielded between about 0.85 and 10 billion PBMCs per donor. Broad study findings and their caveats: The genetic and exposure-history diversity represented was limited by the small number of donors. Across a few donors, around 5% of naive CD4, approximately 3.6% of naive CD8, 2% to 2.5% of memory CD4, and under 0.45% of memory CD8 clonotypes were shared. Pairwise subsampling indicated that sequencing depth was expected to affect the degree of clonotype sharing among donors. Even with the large sequencing depth, rarefaction of the sorted-subset datasets indicated that sequencing was incomplete. Higher generation probabilities were observed for clonotypes shared by all four sorted-subset donors than for non-shared clonotypes. Sampling was restricted to blood, and TCR repertoires in tissue are likely to differ from TCR repertoires in blood. Naive subsets generally had larger estimated clonotype richness than memory subsets did.

A note on this clone: It lacks a known antigen. Base qualities were left out, and no much larger clone turns up one base away.

Using the deep immunoSEQ assay, multiplex PCR amplified TCR CDR3 regions from genomic DNA. Extracted genomic DNA from each cell subset was spread evenly across all wells of several immunoSEQ 96-well plates, with each plate serving as a replicate. For sorted subsets, each replicate PCR was loaded with approximately 200 ng genomic DNA, equivalent to 32,000 or so T cell genomes. Purified libraries were quantified with a Qubit 3.0 fluorometer, sized on a Bioanalyzer 2100, and re-quantified with the KAPA Library Quantification kit. Each immunoSEQ 96-well plate was sequenced on its own single-read 150-cycle Illumina NextSeq 550 flow cell. Per the source publication's procedure: Because the immunoSEQ output held only junctional sequences and lacked quality scores, the filtering could not match the filtering applied to full-length reads. Sequences were annotated with PyIR, a Python wrapper for IgBLAST v1.9, using IMGT germline references to assign V/J genes and CDR3. Reads were removed for weak V/J assignments (E-value above 1e-6), missing CDR3, stop codons, out-of-frame junctions, or ambiguous translated residues. V3J clonotypes were defined as sequences sharing the same inferred V gene, J gene, and CDR3 amino acid sequence. To compute the percentage overlap between repertoires, the number of shared unique clonotypes was divided by the size of the smaller repertoire. Richness of each repertoire was evaluated using RTK rarefaction, the Chao1 estimator, and Recon v2.1 estimates of unobserved clonotypes. OLGA was used to compute generation probabilities for all TCRbeta clonotypes that the gDNA method yielded from four donors. TCRdb's version of the immuneACCESS table is confined to in-frame rearrangements and falls short of the full clone set. An unresolved V gene accounts for under half of the shortfall where checked; the remainder is of unknown origin. V and J calls and clone size follow that table, whereas D and trimming were derived from the DNA. Recorded for this sample are 500,000 to 700,000 clones; 90% to 95% of them occurred a single time. Jointly, the top ten make up over 0.09% of the sample.

For the CD8 naive samples, CD45RO-negative cells were positively selected for CCR7, yielding a CD45RA+CCR7+ population from which TemRA cells were excluded. The donors were healthy, HIV-negative adults who had no recently reported acute infections or vaccinations. Every donor was a Caucasian adult living in Nashville, Tennessee, USA. After blood collection by leukapheresis, PBMCs were isolated using Ficoll-Histopaque density gradient centrifugation and then cryopreserved in the vapor phase of liquid nitrogen. Analytical flow cytometry was used to check the purity and quantity of each magnetically sorted T cell population. From each sorted fraction, genomic DNA was isolated and quantified by UV absorbance on a Nanodrop 2000c. The CDR3 runs 12 residues from the cysteine to the phenylalanine. Here the CDR3 DNA is all that survives: 36 bases in frame from base 1. The germline V gene specifies MNHNS as CDR1 and SASEGT as CDR2. V is clipped by 1 base and J by 7 bases, and the sequence between their germline boundaries is 5 bases long.

Specimen: naive CD8+ T cells sorted from blood. Explained via the paper, the cell subset or site label denotes: CD45RA+CCR7+. The rearranged chain carries TRBV6-1 and TRBJ1-5; the D gene cannot be resolved reliably. The TCR comes from a woman in her twenties or thirties in good health. The CDR3 loop reads CASSEVGQPQHF. The nucleotide sequence reads as follows: TGTGCCAGCAGTGAAGTGGGGCAGCCCCAGCATTTT.